These 29 T cell receptor beta chains originate from one sample sequenced in a study of blood T cell repertoires in COVID-19. The assay was immunoSEQ multiplex PCR, and TCRdb's table has in-frame clones only and misses some. Here the sample spans about 220,000 clones, approximately 80% being singletons. Sequenced sample: peripheral blood. These receptors were obtained from a man aged 40-50 years who had recovered from COVID-19.

This clone was found a few times. V gene TRBV18 combines with J gene TRBJ1-4, with D maybe TRBD1 (5 bases). With 3 bases removed from V and 3 bases from J, the gap between germline ends came to 11 bases. The CDR3 has 15 amino acids. In germline, CDR1 is KGHSH, CDR2 LQKENI. CDR3 DNA: TGTGCCAGCTCACCTTCAAACAGGCCTAATGAAAAACTGTTTTTT. Residues: CASSPSNRPNEKLFF.

This chain uses TRBV4-3 with TRBJ1-2; the match to TRBD1 covers 9 bases. The V gene's germline CDR1 is LGHNA and CDR2 YSLEER. CDR3 length: 17 amino acids. V gave up 1 base and J gave up 3 bases; unmatched junction bases: 9. The CDR3 nucleotides read TGCGCCAGCAGCCAAGCGACAGGGGGTGGCTATCACTATGGCTACACCTTC. Protein: CASSQATGGGYHYGYTF.

The chain is built from TRBV6-4 and TRBJ2-1; no clear D gene. Per germline, CDR1 MRHNA and CDR2 SNTAGT. Trimming removed 0 bases from V and 8 bases from J, with 29 bases in between. CDR3 length: 20 amino acids. CDR3 coding DNA: TGTGCCAGCAGTGACTCGATCCCTCGCTTGTTGTGCGCCTACTGCGATGAGCAGTTCTTC. Protein sequence: CASSDSIPRLLCAYCDEQFF.

This chain connects TRBV29-1 to TRBJ1-5, with D perhaps TRBD1 (6 bases). The CDR3 spans 15 residues. Germline lookup yields CDR1 SQVTM and CDR2 ANQGSEA. Deletions cut 4 bases from V and 2 bases from J, with 15 bases between. CDR3 sequence reads: CSVGYSGDGNQPQHF. In nucleotides, the CDR3 is TGCAGCGTTGGATACTCAGGGGATGGCAATCAGCCCCAGCATTTT.

The V gene is TRBV2, the J gene TRBJ1-1; TRBD1 agrees at 9 bases. The J segment lost 9 bases and the V segment lost 3 bases, leaving 11 bases of the junction unmatched. Germline V gene sequence: CDR1 SNHLY, CDR2 FYNNEI. CDR3 size: 15 residues. CDR3 DNA sequence: TGTGCCAGCAGTGATGATCAACCGGGACAGGGTAAAGCTTTCTTT. It codes for CASSDDQPGQGKAFF. The full variable domain, in which reference TRBV2 and TRBJ1-1 provide the parts outside the CDR3, is EPEVTQTPSHQVTQMGQEVILRCVPISNHLYFYWYRQILGQKVEFLVSFYNNEISEKSEIFDDQFSVERPDGSNFTLKIRSTKLEDSAMYFCASSDDQPGQGKAFFGQGTRLTVV.

The rearrangement uses TRBV13 and TRBJ2-7, with TRBD2 as a possible D gene (6 bases). This CDR3 is built from 13 residues. Trimming shortened V by 5 bases and J by 5 bases, and 13 bases separated the two germline ends. CDR1 and CDR2 (germline): PRHDT, FYEKMQ (reference sequence). The CDR3 is CASSLGSPDEQYF. The CDR3 nucleotides read TGTGCCAGCAGCCTCGGGAGTCCGGACGAGCAGTACTTC. Combining the CDR3 with reference TRBV13 and TRBJ2-7 gives the whole variable domain AAGVIQSPRHLIKEKRETATLKCYPIPRHDTVYWYQQGPGQDPQFLISFYEKMQSDKGSIPDRFSAQQFSDYHSELNMSSLELGDSALYFCASSLGSPDEQYFGPGTRLTVT.

This chain uses TRBV3-1 (or the pseudogene TRBV3-2) with TRBJ2-1; 8 positions agree with TRBD2. J lost 7 bases, V lost 4 bases, and 9 bases had no gene match. Germline lookup yields CDR1 LGHDT and CDR2 YNNKEL (reference sequence). This CDR3 comprises 15 residues. The CDR3 DNA sequence: TGTGCCAGCAGCCCAACGACGGGGGGGGATAATGAGCAGTTCTTC. Translated: CASSPTTGGDNEQFF.

In DNA, the CDR3 is TGTGCCAGCAGCAGGGGGAACATGGGTGAGCAGTTCTTC. Translation gives CASSRGNMGEQFF. This rearrangement joins TRBV11-2 to TRBJ2-1, with a tentative D call TRBD1 (6 bases). The CDR3 length is 13 residues. V was shortened by 5 bases and J by 9 bases, with 14 bases between the two germline ends. Germline CDR1 is SGHAT and CDR2 is FQNNGV. Based on the CDR3 plus reference TRBV11-2 and TRBJ2-1, the full variable domain is EAGVAQSPRYKIIEKRQSVAFWCNPISGHATLYWYQQILGQGPKLLIQFQNNGVVDDSQLPKDRFSAERLKGVDSTLKIQPAKLEDSAVYLCASSRGNMGEQFFGPGTRLTVL.

This clone appeared once. The rearrangement joins TRBV7-2 to TRBJ2-1, with 7 bases that match TRBD2. The CDR3 covers 12 residues. Trimming removed 5 bases from V and 15 bases from J; junction bases left unmatched: 10. Germline V gene sequence: CDR1 SGHTA, CDR2 FQGNSA. The CDR3 DNA reads TGTGCCAGCAGCCCCGGACTAGTGTCGGTGTTCTTC. Residues: CASSPGLVSVFF.

The genes are TRBV21-1 and TRBJ2-1; the D segment call TRBD2 is taken from the table without a DNA check. TRBV21-1 is a pseudogene. The CDR3 is made up of 12 amino acids. The CDR3: CASSNLAAEQFF. For the CDR3, the DNA is TGTGCCAGCAGCAACCTAGCGGCTGAACAGTTCTTC.

The V gene is TRBV7-9, the J gene TRBJ2-1; 9 bases agree with TRBD2. Germline V gene data show CDR1 as SEHNR and CDR2 as FQNEAQ (reference sequence). V trimming: 5 bases; J trimming: 3 bases; junction bases outside the gene matches: 11. The CDR3 sequence is 17 residues long. In DNA form, the CDR3 reads TGTGCCAGCAGCCCCACGTTAGGACTAGCGAACTACAATGAGCAGTTCTTC. The encoded protein is CASSPTLGLANYNEQFF.

The J gene is TRBJ1-1, the V gene TRBV7-2; the D gene is possibly TRBD1 (5 bases). The CDR3 sequence is 13 residues long. CDR1 and CDR2 (germline): SGHTA, FQGNSA. Trimming left V 5 bases short and J 3 bases short, with 10 bases between. The CDR3 sequence is CASSPQTDTEAFF. CDR3 DNA: TGTGCCAGCAGCCCCCAGACAGACACTGAAGCTTTCTTT.

V and J are TRBV9 and TRBJ2-3, with D tentatively TRBD2 (5 bases). V was pared by 0 bases and J by 1 base, with 18 bases between. This CDR3 has 18 amino acids. Germline V gives CDR1 SGDLS, CDR2 YYNGEE. The CDR3 sequence is CASSVGRLALTGTDTQYF. The CDR3 DNA follows: TGTGCCAGCAGCGTAGGGCGCCTAGCCCTTACCGGCACAGATACGCAGTATTTT. The full variable domain, completed using reference TRBV9 and TRBJ2-3, is DSGVTQTPKHLITATGQRVTLRCSPRSGDLSVYWYQQSLDQGLQFLIQYYNGEERAKGNILERFSAQQFPDLHSELNLSSLELGDSALYFCASSVGRLALTGTDTQYFGPGTRLTVL.

J is TRBJ1-6 and V is TRBV7-2; the D gene is possibly TRBD1 (5 bases). Trimming took 7 bases from V and 10 from J, leaving 11 bases between them. This CDR3 has 12 amino acids. From germline, CDR1 is SGHTA and CDR2 FQGNSA. The CDR3 DNA reads as TGTGCCAGCACCGCGGGGCAATCACCCCTCCACTTT. It specifies CASTAGQSPLHF.

This clone was observed a single time. The gene calls are TRBV5-5 and TRBJ2-7; 10 nucleotides align to TRBD2. V shed 0 bases, J shed 4 bases, and the junction held 4 bases outside the gene matches. Germline CDR1 is SGHKS and CDR2 is YYEKEE (reference sequence). This CDR3 is built from 15 residues. CDR3 DNA: TGTGCCAGCAGCTTGGCAGCGGGAGGGCCGTACGAGCAGTACTTC. Encoded protein: CASSLAAGGPYEQYF.

This sequence joins TRBV9 and TRBJ2-3; unclear D gene. This CDR3 has 14 amino acids. Germline V gene lookup returns CDR1 SGDLS and CDR2 YYNGEE. V was clipped by 1 base and J by 3 bases, with 9 bases between them. The CDR3 protein is CASSVSARTDTQYF. In DNA form, the CDR3 reads TGTGCCAGCAGCGTATCGGCTAGGACAGATACGCAGTATTTT. The full variable domain, in which reference TRBV9 and TRBJ2-3 provide the parts outside the CDR3, is DSGVTQTPKHLITATGQRVTLRCSPRSGDLSVYWYQQSLDQGLQFLIQYYNGEERAKGNILERFSAQQFPDLHSELNLSSLELGDSALYFCASSVSARTDTQYFGPGTRLTVL.

This clone has at least ten counts. The chain combines TRBV4-3 with TRBJ1-1, with D unclear. Germline V gene lookup returns CDR1 LGHNA and CDR2 YSLEER. Trimming stripped 0 bases from V and 1 base from J, with 9 bases between. The CDR3 sequence is 15 residues long. The CDR3 DNA reads as TGCGCCAGCAGCCAAGATGAACGCGGGAACACTGAAGCTTTCTTT. Translating gives CASSQDERGNTEAFF.

This clone was detected a few times. CDR3 sequence reads: CASSLQGPSGNTIYF. CDR3 bases: TGTGCCAGCAGTTTACAGGGGCCTTCTGGAAACACCATATATTTT. This chain links TRBV2 with TRBJ1-3, with 7 bases matching TRBD1. The germline CDR1 and CDR2 sequences are SNHLY and FYNNEI. This CDR3 is built from 15 residues. Trimming removed 5 bases from V and 1 base from J; junction bases left unmatched: 5.

The genes are TRBV5-1 and TRBJ1-1; 11 nucleotides match TRBD1. CDR3 length equals 16 residues. The V gene's germline CDR1 is SGHRS and CDR2 YFSETQ. Losses at the gene ends were 6 bases for V and 4 bases for J; bases not matched to a gene: 11. This CDR3 reads CASTDTIGTGGTEAFF. The CDR3 coding sequence is TGCGCCAGCACCGATACGATTGGGACAGGGGGCACTGAAGCTTTCTTT. The variable domain in full, completed from reference TRBV5-1 and TRBJ1-1, reads KAGVTQTPRYLIKTRGQQVTLSCSPISGHRSVSWYQQTPGQGLQFLFEYFSETQRNKGNFPGRFSGRQFSNSRSEMNVSTLELGDSALYLCASTDTIGTGGTEAFFGQGTRLTVV.

DNA of the CDR3: TGTGCCAGCAGCCCGGGACAGGCTAACTATGGCTACACCTTC. It translates to CASSPGQANYGYTF. This chain joins TRBV5-4 and TRBJ1-2; 8 bases align to TRBD1. J was trimmed by 0 bases and V by 4 bases; bases with no gene match: 2. The CDR3 consists of 14 residues. The germline V gene encodes CDR1 SGHNT and CDR2 YYREEE (reference sequence).

The rearrangement links TRBV2 to TRBJ1-5, with a possible D match to TRBD1 (5 bases). V was trimmed by 6 bases and J by 7 bases, leaving 13 bases between them. Germline V CDR1 and CDR2: SNHLY, FYNNEI. This CDR3 contains 13 residues. This CDR3 is CASSDWGRQPQHF. In DNA, the CDR3 is TGTGCCAGCAGCGACTGGGGCAGGCAGCCCCAGCATTTT.

The rearrangement joins TRBV7-2 to TRBJ2-2, with 7 positions matching TRBD2. The germline V gene encodes CDR1 SGHTA and CDR2 FQGNSA. The length of the CDR3 is 18 residues. J gave up 0 bases and V 0 bases, and 7 bases lay outside the gene matches. CDR3 sequence reads: CASSLAPRGTPNTGELFF. In nucleotides, the CDR3 is TGTGCCAGCAGCTTAGCCCCGCGGGGGACCCCGAACACCGGGGAGCTGTTTTTT.

This chain links TRBV7-9 with TRBJ1-5; D might be TRBD1 (6 bases). From germline, CDR1 is SEHNR and CDR2 FQNEAQ (reference sequence). Trimming took 1 base from V and 6 from J, leaving 10 bases between them. The CDR3 has 14 residues. CDR3 nucleotides: TGTGCCAGCAGCTTAGTAGGGGGTGGTCAGCCCCAGCATTTT. This gives the protein CASSLVGGGQPQHF.

The chain links TRBV7-9 to TRBJ1-2; D is possibly TRBD1 (6 bases). V was cut by 7 bases and J by 2 bases, with 14 bases left in between. The CDR3 length is 14 residues. CDR1 is SEHNR and CDR2 is FQNEAQ in the germline V gene (reference sequence). DNA of the CDR3: TGTGCCAGCACGGGGGGACAACGAAACTATGGCTACACCTTC. It is translated as CASTGGQRNYGYTF.

The chain links TRBV7-9 to TRBJ2-1; 7 nucleotides match TRBD2. Germline V gene sequence: CDR1 SEHNR, CDR2 FQNEAQ (reference sequence). V shed 0 bases and J 3 bases; nucleotides not matched to a gene: 2. This CDR3 has 15 residues. CDR3 sequence (DNA): TGTGCCAGCAGCTTAGCACTAGCGCTCTACAATGAGCAGTTCTTC. The encoded protein is CASSLALALYNEQFF.

The chain employs TRBV12-3 or TRBV12-4 and TRBJ1-2; unclear D gene. The CDR3 runs to 12 residues. V was shortened by 5 bases and J by 4 bases, with 8 bases between the two germline ends. CDR3 residues: CASSVKLYGYTF. In DNA, the CDR3 is TGTGCCAGCAGTGTTAAACTCTATGGCTACACCTTC.

The V and J genes are TRBV7-2 and TRBJ2-1; TRBD2 agrees at 14 bases. This CDR3 region has 15 residues. CDR1 SGHTA and CDR2 FQGNSA come from the germline V gene. With V trimmed by 4 bases and J by 10 bases, 6 bases remained unmatched. The CDR3 DNA follows: TGTGCCAGCAGCTCAGGACTAGCGGGGGGCGGGGAGCAGTTCTTC. Residues: CASSSGLAGGGEQFF. The variable domain in full, with the rest retrieved from reference TRBV7-2 and TRBJ2-1, is GAGVSQSPSNKVTEKGKDVELRCDPISGHTALYWYRQSLGQGLEFLIYFQGNSAPDKSGLPSDRFSAERTGGSVSTLTIQRTQQEDSAVYLCASSSGLAGGGEQFFGPGTRLTVL.

The rearrangement uses TRBV12-3 or TRBV12-4 and TRBJ2-1, with D unresolved. This CDR3 region has 13 residues. V was pared by 7 bases and J by 5 bases, with 12 bases between. The CDR3 region has the DNA TGTGCCAGCACTTCACAAGAAAACAATGAGCAGTTCTTC. Its translation: CASTSQENNEQFF.

The J gene is TRBJ2-3, the V gene TRBV18, with D unresolved. Germline V gene data show CDR1 as KGHSH and CDR2 as LQKENI. There are 16 residues in the CDR3. Deletions cut 1 base from V and 1 base from J, with 12 bases between. The CDR3: CASSPQAGWGTDTQYF. For the CDR3, the DNA is TGTGCCAGCTCACCACAGGCCGGGTGGGGCACAGATACGCAGTATTTT.